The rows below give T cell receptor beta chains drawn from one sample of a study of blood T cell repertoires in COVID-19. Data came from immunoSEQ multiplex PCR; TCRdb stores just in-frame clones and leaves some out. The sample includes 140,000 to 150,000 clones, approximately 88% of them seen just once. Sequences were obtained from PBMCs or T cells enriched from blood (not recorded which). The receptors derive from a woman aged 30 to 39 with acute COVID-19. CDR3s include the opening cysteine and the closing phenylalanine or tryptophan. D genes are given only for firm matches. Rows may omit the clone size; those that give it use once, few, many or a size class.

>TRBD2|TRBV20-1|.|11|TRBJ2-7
TGCAGCGGGACTAGCGATTACGAGCAGTACTTC
CSGTSDYEQYF
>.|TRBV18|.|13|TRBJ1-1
TGTGCCAGCTCAGCGAACGGGGGCACTGAAGCTTTCTTT
CASSANGGTEAFF
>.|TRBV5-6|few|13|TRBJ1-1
TGTGCCAGCAGCTTGGGTACTAACACTGAAGCTTTCTTT
CASSLGTNTEAFF
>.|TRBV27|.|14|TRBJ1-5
TGTGCCAGCAGCCAGGGTCTACAAAATCAGCCCCAGCATTTT
CASSQGLQNQPQHF
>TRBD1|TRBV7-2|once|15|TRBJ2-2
TGTGCCAGCAGGAAGGGACAGGCGAACACCGGGGAGCTGTTTTTT
CASRKGQANTGELFF
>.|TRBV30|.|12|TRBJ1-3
TGTGCCTGGAGACAATCTGGAAACACCATATATTTT
CAWRQSGNTIYF
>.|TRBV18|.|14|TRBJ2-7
TGTGCCAGCTCACCGCATCATCAGGACTACGAGCAGTACTTC
CASSPHHQDYEQYF
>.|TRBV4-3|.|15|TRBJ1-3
TGCGCCAGCAGCCAAGATTTGGGGGGTGGAAACACCATATATTTT
CASSQDLGGGNTIYF
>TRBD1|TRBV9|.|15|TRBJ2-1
TGTGCCAGCAGCGTAGGGGACAGTGCGGACAATGAGCAGTTCTTC
CASSVGDSADNEQFF
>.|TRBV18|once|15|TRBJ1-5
TGTGCCAGCTCACCACGAGGACAGACGGATCAGCCCCAGCATTTT
CASSPRGQTDQPQHF
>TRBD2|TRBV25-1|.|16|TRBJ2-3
TGTGCCAGCAGTGCCAGGGTGGGAGGGCCTACAGATACGCAGTATTTT
CASSARVGGPTDTQYF
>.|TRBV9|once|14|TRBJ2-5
TGTGCCAGCAGCGCAGGACAGCCCAAAGAGACCCAGTACTTC
CASSAGQPKETQYF
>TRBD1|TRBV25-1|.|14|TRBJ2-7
TGTGCCAGCAGCGCCGGGACAGGGGGCTACGAGCAGTACTTC
CASSAGTGGYEQYF
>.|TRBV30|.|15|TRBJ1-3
TGTGCCTGGAGTCTCACTGGGGGGGCGGGAAACACCATATATTTT
CAWSLTGGAGNTIYF
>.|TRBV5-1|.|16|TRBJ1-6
TGCGCCAGCAGCTTGGGAGGACAAGACTATAATTCACCCCTCCACTTT
CASSLGGQDYNSPLHF
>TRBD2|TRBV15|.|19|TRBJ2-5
TGTGCCACCAGCAGAGGCGGAGTAGCGGGAGGGCCGCGCCAAGAGACCCAGTACTTC
CATSRGGVAGGPRQETQYF
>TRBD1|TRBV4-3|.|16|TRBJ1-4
TGCGCCAGCAGCCAAGATCGGACAGGGATTGCTGAAAAACTGTTTTTT
CASSQDRTGIAEKLFF
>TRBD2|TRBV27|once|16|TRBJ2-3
TGTGCCAGCAGTCCGAGTGCGGGAGAAACCACAGATACGCAGTATTTT
CASSPSAGETTDTQYF
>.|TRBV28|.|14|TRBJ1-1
TGTGCCAGCAGTTTGCCGGGGGGCGGAACTGAAGCTTTCTTT
CASSLPGGGTEAFF
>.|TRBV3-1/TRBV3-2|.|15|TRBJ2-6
TGTGCCAGCAGCAGTCGGGTCTCTGGGGCCAACGTCCTGACTTTC
CASSSRVSGANVLTF
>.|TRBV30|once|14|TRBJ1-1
TGTGCCTGGACTCGCGGGTGGGGAGACACTGAAGCTTTCTTT
CAWTRGWGDTEAFF
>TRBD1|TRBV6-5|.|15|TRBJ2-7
TGTGCCAGCAGTTACTCTGGGACAGGGGGCTCCGAGCAGTACTTC
CASSYSGTGGSEQYF
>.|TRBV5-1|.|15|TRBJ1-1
TGCGCCAGCAGCTTGGAACCAGGATCGAACACTGAAGCTTTCTTT
CASSLEPGSNTEAFF
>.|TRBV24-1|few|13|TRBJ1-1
TGTGCCACCAGGGGCAGGGGCGACACTGAAGCTTTCTTT
CATRGRGDTEAFF
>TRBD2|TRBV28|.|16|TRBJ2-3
TGTGCCAGCAGTTCCCATGCGGGAGGCGGGCCAGATACGCAGTATTTT
CASSSHAGGGPDTQYF
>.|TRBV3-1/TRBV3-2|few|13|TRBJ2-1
TGTGCCAGCAGCCAAGGAAACAAGTATGAGCAGTTCTTC
CASSQGNKYEQFF
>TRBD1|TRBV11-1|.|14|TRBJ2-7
TGTGCCAGCAGCTTAGGGGGACAGTCCTACGAGCAGTACTTC
CASSLGGQSYEQYF
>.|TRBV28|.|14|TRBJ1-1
TGTGCCAGCAGTTTTTTGTGGGGGGATACTGAAGCTTTCTTT
CASSFLWGDTEAFF
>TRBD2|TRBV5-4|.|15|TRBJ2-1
TGTGCCAGCACCGAAGGGGCGGGAGCCTACAATGAGCAGTTCTTC
CASTEGAGAYNEQFF
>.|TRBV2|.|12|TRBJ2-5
TGTGCCAGCAGTGAACGCGCAGAGACCCAGTACTTC
CASSERAETQYF
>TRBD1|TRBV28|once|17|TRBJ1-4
TGTGCCAGCAGTTTATCGGGACAGGGGGGGATTAATGAAAAACTGTTTTTT
CASSLSGQGGINEKLFF
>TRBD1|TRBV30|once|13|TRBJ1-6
TGTGCCTGGAGGGGACAGGGTTATTCACCCCTCCACTTT
CAWRGQGYSPLHF
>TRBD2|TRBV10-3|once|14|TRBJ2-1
TGTGCCGCTGCCGGGACTAGCGGGATCAATGAGCAGTTCTTC
CAAAGTSGINEQFF
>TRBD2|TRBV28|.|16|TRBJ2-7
TGTGCCAGCAGCTTCCCGATTCTGGGGGGGTCCTACGAGCAGTACTTC
CASSFPILGGSYEQYF
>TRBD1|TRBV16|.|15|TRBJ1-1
TGTGCCAGCAGTTACGAACAGGGGCTGAACACTGAAGCTTTCTTT
CASSYEQGLNTEAFF
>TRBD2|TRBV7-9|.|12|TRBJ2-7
TGTGCTACCGGGGGGGATACCTACGAGCAGTACTTC
CATGGDTYEQYF
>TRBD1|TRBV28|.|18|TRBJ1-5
TGTGCCAGCAGTTTAGGGGGGACAGCGTTTTATAGCAATCAGCCCCAGCATTTT
CASSLGGTAFYSNQPQHF
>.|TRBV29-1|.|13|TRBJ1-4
TGCAGCGTTCTTACGGGGAGGAATGAAAAACTGTTTTTT
CSVLTGRNEKLFF
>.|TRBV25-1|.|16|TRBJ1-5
TGTGCCAGCAGTGAATCAGGCAGGGGCACTAATCAGCCCCAGCATTTT
CASSESGRGTNQPQHF